This is a list of T cell receptor beta chains from one sample in a study of OX40 agonist ivuxolimab in advanced cancers. Sequencing used immunoSEQ multiplex PCR; TCRdb keeps in-frame clones, though not all of them. Of some 70,000 clones in the sample, roughly 90% are singletons; the top ten hold under 1%. The sample consisted of CD4+ or CD8+ T cells sorted from blood, taken in a trial of the OX40 agonist ivuxolimab. The receptor source for this set is an adult with an advanced solid tumor such as melanoma, head and neck, liver or kidney cancer. CDR3s include the opening cysteine and the closing phenylalanine or tryptophan. The D gene is left open where the match is weak. For some rows the clone size is stated as once, few or many, or as a class when expanded; others skip it.

v_call	d_call	clone_size	cdr3_length	j_call	cdr3_aa	cdr3_nt
TRBV5-1	TRBD1	-	14	TRBJ2-7	CASSPGTVPYEQYF	TGCGCCAGCAGCCCGGGGACAGTCCCCTACGAGCAGTACTTC
TRBV10-1	-	-	16	TRBJ2-7	CASSESPATESYEQYF	TGCGCCAGCAGTGAGTCGCCTGCGACGGAATCCTACGAGCAGTACTTC
TRBV11-2	-	once	15	TRBJ1-1	CASSFGQTMNTEAFF	TGTGCCAGCAGCTTTGGTCAGACCATGAACACTGAAGCTTTCTTT
TRBV28	-	-	14	TRBJ2-1	CASSPKAWGGEKFF	TGTGCCAGCAGTCCCAAAGCCTGGGGGGGCGAGAAGTTCTTC
TRBV4-2	-	-	17	TRBJ2-6	CASTLGGGGTGANVLTF	TGTGCCAGCACCTTAGGGGGGGGCGGTACTGGGGCCAACGTCCTGACTTTC
TRBV7-2	-	-	11	TRBJ2-5	CASSLVATQYF	TGTGCCAGCAGCTTAGTCGCGACCCAGTACTTC
TRBV6-5	-	-	15	TRBJ2-2	CASSYAGATTGELFF	TGTGCCAGCAGTTATGCCGGGGCAACGACCGGGGAGCTGTTTTTT
TRBV27	TRBD1	-	15	TRBJ2-1	CASSLGRGLNNEQFF	TGTGCCAGCAGTTTGGGCAGGGGGCTAAACAATGAGCAGTTCTTC
TRBV2	-	-	15	TRBJ2-3	CASGGSVDGGGTQYF	TGTGCCAGTGGGGGGTCGGTAGATGGTGGCGGTACGCAGTATTTT
TRBV5-1	TRBD1	-	15	TRBJ1-3	CASSPDRGVGNTIYF	TGCGCCAGCAGCCCCGACAGGGGAGTAGGGAACACCATATATTTT
TRBV7-8	-	few	17	TRBJ2-6	CASSLGSQLSGANVLTF	TGTGCCAGCAGCTTAGGTTCCCAGCTCTCTGGGGCCAACGTCCTGACTTTC
TRBV6-5	-	-	14	TRBJ1-3	CASKRDLSGNTIYF	TGTGCCAGCAAGAGAGACCTCTCTGGAAACACCATATATTTT
TRBV4-2	TRBD1	-	15	TRBJ2-5	CASSQWDRVGETQYF	TGTGCCAGCAGCCAGTGGGACAGGGTCGGCGAGACCCAGTACTTC
TRBV27	TRBD1	-	15	TRBJ2-7	CASSLSAGGIYEQYF	TGTGCCAGCAGTTTATCGGCAGGGGGCATCTACGAGCAGTACTTC
TRBV20-1	-	-	11	TRBJ1-4	CSALLGEKLFF	TGCAGTGCTTTATTAGGGGAAAAACTGTTTTTT
TRBV10-1	-	-	15	TRBJ2-7	CASSDKAVGNREQYF	TGCGCCAGCAGTGATAAGGCAGTGGGGAATCGGGAGCAGTACTTC
TRBV5-6	-	few	14	TRBJ2-7	CASSLRGPYVEQYF	TGTGCCAGCAGCTTACGGGGGCCCTATGTAGAGCAGTACTTC
TRBV5-1	TRBD2	-	14	TRBJ2-3	CASSPMGGPDTQYF	TGCGCCAGCAGCCCCATGGGAGGGCCAGATACGCAGTATTTT
TRBV7-8	-	-	17	TRBJ2-7	CASSLVITPVSWGEQYF	TGTGCCAGCAGCTTAGTAATCACCCCCGTGTCATGGGGGGAGCAGTACTTC
TRBV5-4	TRBD2	-	17	TRBJ2-5	CASTGPGLAGGEETQYF	TGTGCCAGCACAGGACCGGGACTAGCGGGAGGGGAAGAGACCCAGTACTTC
TRBV4-1	TRBD1	-	16	TRBJ2-3	CASSQADRGRTDTQYF	TGCGCCAGCAGCCAGGCCGACAGGGGCAGAACAGATACGCAGTATTTT
TRBV2	-	-	15	TRBJ2-1	CASTEGIGAINEQFF	TGTGCCAGCACCGAAGGAATCGGGGCCATAAATGAGCAGTTCTTC
TRBV14	-	-	12	TRBJ1-2	CASSPGYYGYTF	TGTGCCAGCAGCCCGGGATATTATGGCTACACCTTC
TRBV4-2	TRBD1	-	13	TRBJ2-7	CASSRMTGFEQYF	TGTGCCAGCAGCCGAATGACAGGGTTTGAGCAGTACTTC
TRBV9	TRBD1	-	15	TRBJ1-4	CASSVGDRNNEKLFF	TGTGCCAGCAGCGTAGGGGACAGAAATAATGAAAAACTGTTTTTT
TRBV11-2	TRBD1	-	15	TRBJ1-1	CASSFSGTVNTEAFF	TGTGCCAGCAGCTTTTCCGGGACAGTGAACACTGAAGCTTTCTTT
TRBV5-1	TRBD1	-	13	TRBJ1-1	CASSSQGYTEAFF	TGCGCCAGCAGCTCACAGGGGTACACTGAAGCTTTCTTT
TRBV28	TRBD2	-	14	TRBJ2-7	CASRVAGSSYEQYF	TGTGCCAGCAGAGTAGCGGGAAGCTCCTACGAGCAGTACTTC
TRBV19	TRBD1	-	15	TRBJ1-1	CASSINTGGYTEAFF	TGTGCCAGTAGTATCAATACAGGGGGGTACACTGAAGCTTTCTTT
TRBV7-2	-	-	13	TRBJ2-5	CASSPDPGETQYF	TGTGCCAGCAGCCCAGACCCCGGGGAGACCCAGTACTTC
TRBV11-3	-	-	13	TRBJ2-3	CASSLTITDTQYF	TGTGCCAGCAGCTTAACAATCACAGATACGCAGTATTTT
TRBV18	TRBD1	-	15	TRBJ1-3	CASSPPTGSGNTIYF	TGTGCCAGCTCACCACCGACAGGGTCTGGAAACACCATATATTTT
TRBV7-2	-	-	13	TRBJ2-3	CASSNGLTDTQYF	TGTGCCAGCAGCAACGGGTTGACAGATACGCAGTATTTT
TRBV9	TRBD2	once	15	TRBJ2-5	CASSVTSGRESTQYF	TGTGCCAGCAGCGTCACTAGCGGGAGGGAGTCGACCCAGTACTTC
TRBV29-1	-	-	12	TRBJ1-2	CSVELGGYGYTF	TGCAGCGTTGAACTGGGAGGATATGGCTACACCTTC
TRBV5-1	-	-	15	TRBJ2-3	CASSLRTPAEDTQYF	TGCGCCAGCAGCTTGAGAACACCAGCGGAAGATACGCAGTATTTT
TRBV27	-	-	19	TRBJ2-7	CASSSPPGGSRQGAYEQYF	TGTGCCAGCAGTTCCCCCCCCGGGGGCTCCAGACAGGGTGCGTACGAGCAGTACTTC
TRBV7-3	TRBD1	-	13	TRBJ2-1	CASSLTLGTAQFF	TGTGCCAGTAGCTTAACGTTGGGGACAGCGCAGTTCTTC